Sequencing of this TCR beta chain was carried out in a study of glioma-infiltrating T cells. The CDR3 loop spans 11 amino acids. Trimming shortened V by 4 bases and J by 7 bases, and 10 bases separated the two germline ends. Germline values: CDR1 SQVTM, CDR2 ANQGSEA. The iRepertoire nested amplicon-rescue multiplex PCR amplified TCR alpha and beta CDR3s from RNA. For one-step reverse transcription and amplification, 100-400 ng of tissue mRNA or PBMC total RNA was used. TCRdb reprocessed the multiplex PCR reads with MiXCR, giving one entry per CDR3 protein. The sample has around 190,000 distinct CDR3 sequences, more than 30% seen once.

Sequencing was done on a sample of glioma tissue, nonneoplastic brain tissue, or PBMCs (not recorded which). The V and J genes are TRBV29-1 and TRBJ1-2; D unclear. The receptor was derived from a human donor with low-grade glioma or glioblastoma, undergoing nonglioma brain surgery, or in good health (not recorded which). The CDR3 reads CSVGWGGGYTF. Written as DNA, the CDR3 is TGCAGCGTTGGGTGGGGAGGTGGCTACACCTTC.